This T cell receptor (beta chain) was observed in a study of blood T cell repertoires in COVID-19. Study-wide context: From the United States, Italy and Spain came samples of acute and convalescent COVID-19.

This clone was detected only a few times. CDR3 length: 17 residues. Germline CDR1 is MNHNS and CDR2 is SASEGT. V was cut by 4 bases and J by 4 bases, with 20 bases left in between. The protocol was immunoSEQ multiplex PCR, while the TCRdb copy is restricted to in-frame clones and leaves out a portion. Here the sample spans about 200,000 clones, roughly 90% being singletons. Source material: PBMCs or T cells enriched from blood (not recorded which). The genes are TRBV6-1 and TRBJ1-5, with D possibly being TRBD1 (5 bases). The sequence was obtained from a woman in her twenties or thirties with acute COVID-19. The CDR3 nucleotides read TGTGCCAGCAGTGGCCGGGACTTGGGGCCTTTTAATCAGCCCCAGCATTTT. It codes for CASSGRDLGPFNQPQHF.